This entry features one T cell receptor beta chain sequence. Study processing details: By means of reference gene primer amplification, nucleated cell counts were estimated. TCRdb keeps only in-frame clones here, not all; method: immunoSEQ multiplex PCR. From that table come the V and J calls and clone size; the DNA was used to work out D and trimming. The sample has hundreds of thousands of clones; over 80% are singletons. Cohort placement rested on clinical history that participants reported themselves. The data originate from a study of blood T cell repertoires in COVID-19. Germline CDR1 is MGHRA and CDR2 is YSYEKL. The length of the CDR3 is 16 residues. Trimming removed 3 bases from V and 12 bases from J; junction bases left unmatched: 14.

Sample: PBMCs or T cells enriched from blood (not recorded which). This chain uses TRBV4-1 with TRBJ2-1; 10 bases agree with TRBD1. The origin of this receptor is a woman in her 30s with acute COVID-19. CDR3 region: CASSHPLPGQGSGQFF. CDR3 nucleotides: TGCGCCAGCAGCCATCCCCTCCCGGGACAGGGGTCGGGGCAGTTCTTC.